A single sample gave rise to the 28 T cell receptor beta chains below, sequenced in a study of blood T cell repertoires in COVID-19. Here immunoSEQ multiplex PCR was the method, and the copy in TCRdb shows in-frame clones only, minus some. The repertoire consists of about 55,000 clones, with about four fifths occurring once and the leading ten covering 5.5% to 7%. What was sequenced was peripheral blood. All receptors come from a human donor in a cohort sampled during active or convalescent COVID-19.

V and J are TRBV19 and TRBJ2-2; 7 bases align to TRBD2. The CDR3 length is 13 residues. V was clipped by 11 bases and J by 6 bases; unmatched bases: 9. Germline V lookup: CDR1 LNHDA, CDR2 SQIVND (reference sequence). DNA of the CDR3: TGTGCCTCCGCGTCGGGGGGATCCGGGGAGCTGTTTTTT. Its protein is CASASGGSGELFF.

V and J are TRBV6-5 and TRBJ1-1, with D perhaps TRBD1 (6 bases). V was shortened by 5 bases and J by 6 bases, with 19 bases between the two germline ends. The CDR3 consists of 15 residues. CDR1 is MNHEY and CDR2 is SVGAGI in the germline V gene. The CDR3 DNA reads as TGTGCCAGCAGTCCCCGGGGGGACACTACCGCTGAAGCTTTCTTT. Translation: CASSPRGDTTAEAFF.

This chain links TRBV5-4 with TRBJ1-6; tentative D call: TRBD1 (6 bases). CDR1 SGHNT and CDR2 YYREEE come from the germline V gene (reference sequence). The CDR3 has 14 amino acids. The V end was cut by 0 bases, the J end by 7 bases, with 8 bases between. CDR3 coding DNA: TGTGCCAGCAGCTTGGAACAGGGAAATTCACCCCTCCACTTT. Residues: CASSLEQGNSPLHF. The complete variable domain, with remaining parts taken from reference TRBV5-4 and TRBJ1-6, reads ETGVTQSPTHLIKTRGQQVTLRCSSQSGHNTVSWYQQALGQGPQFIFQYYREEENGRGNFPPRFSGLQFPNYSSELNVNALELDDSALYLCASSLEQGNSPLHFGNGTRLTVT.

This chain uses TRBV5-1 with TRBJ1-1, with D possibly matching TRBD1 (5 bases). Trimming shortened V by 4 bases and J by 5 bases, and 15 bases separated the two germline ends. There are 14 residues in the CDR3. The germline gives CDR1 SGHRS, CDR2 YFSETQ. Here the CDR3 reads CASSRTSLETEAFF. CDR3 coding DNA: TGCGCCAGCAGCCGGACATCTCTGGAGACTGAAGCTTTCTTT.

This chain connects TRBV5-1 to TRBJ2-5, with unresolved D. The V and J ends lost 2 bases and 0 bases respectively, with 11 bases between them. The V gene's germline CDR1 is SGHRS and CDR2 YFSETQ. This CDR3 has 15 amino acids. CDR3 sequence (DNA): TGCGCCAGCAGCTTAGAGGCCCAGTACCAAGAGACCCAGTACTTC. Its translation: CASSLEAQYQETQYF.

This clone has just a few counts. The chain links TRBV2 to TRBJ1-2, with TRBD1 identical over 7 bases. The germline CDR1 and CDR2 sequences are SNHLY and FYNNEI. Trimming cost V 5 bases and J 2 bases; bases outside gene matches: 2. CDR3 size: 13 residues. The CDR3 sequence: CASSIQGNYGYTF. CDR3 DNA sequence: TGTGCCAGCAGTATACAGGGGAACTATGGCTACACCTTC.

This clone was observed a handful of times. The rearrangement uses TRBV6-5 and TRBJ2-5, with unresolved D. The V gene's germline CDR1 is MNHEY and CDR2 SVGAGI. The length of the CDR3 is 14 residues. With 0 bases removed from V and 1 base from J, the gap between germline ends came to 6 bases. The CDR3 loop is CASSYSPSQETQYF. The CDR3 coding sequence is TGTGCCAGCAGTTACTCGCCCAGCCAAGAGACCCAGTACTTC.

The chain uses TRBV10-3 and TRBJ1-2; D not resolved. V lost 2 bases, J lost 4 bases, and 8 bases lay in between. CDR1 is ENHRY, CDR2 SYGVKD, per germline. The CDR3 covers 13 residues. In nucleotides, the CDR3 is TGTGCCATCAGTGAGACTGAGGCCTATGGCTACACCTTC. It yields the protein CAISETEAYGYTF.

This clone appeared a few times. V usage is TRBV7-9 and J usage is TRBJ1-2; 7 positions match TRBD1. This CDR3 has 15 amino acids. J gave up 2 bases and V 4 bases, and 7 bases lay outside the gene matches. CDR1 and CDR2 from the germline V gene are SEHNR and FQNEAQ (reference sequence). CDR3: CASSSTGQPNYGYTF. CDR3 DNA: TGTGCCAGCAGCTCGACGGGACAGCCAAACTATGGCTACACCTTC.

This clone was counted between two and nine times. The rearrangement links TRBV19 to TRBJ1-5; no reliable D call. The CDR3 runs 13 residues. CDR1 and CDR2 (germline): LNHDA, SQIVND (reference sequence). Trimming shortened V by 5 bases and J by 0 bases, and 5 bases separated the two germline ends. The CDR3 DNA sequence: TGTGCCAGTAGTTCTAATAGCAATCAGCCCCAGCATTTT. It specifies CASSSNSNQPQHF.

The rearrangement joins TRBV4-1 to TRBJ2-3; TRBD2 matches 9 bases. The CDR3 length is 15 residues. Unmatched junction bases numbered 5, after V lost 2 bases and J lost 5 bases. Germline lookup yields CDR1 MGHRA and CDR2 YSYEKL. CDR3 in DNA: TGCGCCAGCAGCCAACGGACTAGCGCGGGAGATACGCAGTATTTT. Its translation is CASSQRTSAGDTQYF.

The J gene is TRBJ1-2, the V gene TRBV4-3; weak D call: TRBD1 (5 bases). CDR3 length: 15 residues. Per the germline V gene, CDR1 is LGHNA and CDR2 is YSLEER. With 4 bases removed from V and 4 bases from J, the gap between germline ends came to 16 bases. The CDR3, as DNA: TGCGCCAGCAGCCCAGCCTGGCAGGGCTCCTATGGCTACACCTTC. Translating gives CASSPAWQGSYGYTF.

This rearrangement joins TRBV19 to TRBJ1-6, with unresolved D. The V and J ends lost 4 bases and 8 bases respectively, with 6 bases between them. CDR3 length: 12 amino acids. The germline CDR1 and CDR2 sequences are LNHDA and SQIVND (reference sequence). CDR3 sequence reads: CASSRADSPLHF. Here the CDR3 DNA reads TGTGCCAGTAGTAGAGCCGATTCACCCCTCCACTTT.

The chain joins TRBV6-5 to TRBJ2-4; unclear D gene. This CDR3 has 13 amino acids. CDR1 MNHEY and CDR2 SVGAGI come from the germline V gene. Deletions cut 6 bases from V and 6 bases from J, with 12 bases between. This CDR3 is CASSGPPGNIQYF. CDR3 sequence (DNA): TGTGCCAGCAGCGGCCCCCCGGGAAACATTCAGTACTTC.

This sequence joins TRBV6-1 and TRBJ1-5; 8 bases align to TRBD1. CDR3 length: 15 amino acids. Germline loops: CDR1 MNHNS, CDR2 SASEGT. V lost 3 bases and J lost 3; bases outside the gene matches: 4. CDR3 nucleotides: TGTGCCAGCAGTGACGACAGGGGTCTCAATCAGCCCCAGCATTTT. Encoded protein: CASSDDRGLNQPQHF.

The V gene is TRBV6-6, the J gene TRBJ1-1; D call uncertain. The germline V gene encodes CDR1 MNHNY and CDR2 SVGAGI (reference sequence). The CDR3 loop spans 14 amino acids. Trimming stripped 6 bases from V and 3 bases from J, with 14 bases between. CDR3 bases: TGTGCCAGCAGACCCACCGGGGTGTACACTGAAGCTTTCTTT. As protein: CASRPTGVYTEAFF.

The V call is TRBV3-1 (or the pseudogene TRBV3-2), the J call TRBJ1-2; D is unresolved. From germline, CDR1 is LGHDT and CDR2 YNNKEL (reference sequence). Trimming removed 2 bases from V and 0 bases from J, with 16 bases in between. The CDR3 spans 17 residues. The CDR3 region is CASSQRLTGTANYGYTF. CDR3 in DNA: TGTGCCAGCAGCCAACGACTGACGGGAACGGCTAACTATGGCTACACCTTC.

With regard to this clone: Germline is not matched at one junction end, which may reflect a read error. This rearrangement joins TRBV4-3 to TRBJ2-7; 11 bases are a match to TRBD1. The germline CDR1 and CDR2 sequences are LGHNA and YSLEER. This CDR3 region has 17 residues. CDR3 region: CACSRPYGTGGFYEQYF. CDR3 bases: TGCGCCTGCAGCCGCCCCTACGGGACAGGGGGTTTCTACGAGCAGTACTTC.

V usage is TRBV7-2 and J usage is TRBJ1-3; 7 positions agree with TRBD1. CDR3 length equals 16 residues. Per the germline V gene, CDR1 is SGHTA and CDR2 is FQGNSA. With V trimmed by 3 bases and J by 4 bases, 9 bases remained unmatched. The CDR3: CASSLGYRGSGNTIYF. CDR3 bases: TGTGCCAGCAGCTTGGGCTACAGGGGTTCGGGAAACACCATATATTTT.

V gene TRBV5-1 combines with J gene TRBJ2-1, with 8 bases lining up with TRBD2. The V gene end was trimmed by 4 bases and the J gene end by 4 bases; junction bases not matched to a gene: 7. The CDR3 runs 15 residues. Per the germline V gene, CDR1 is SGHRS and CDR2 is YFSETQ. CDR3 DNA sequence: TGCGCCAGCAGCGCCACATTAGCGGGGTACAATGAGCAGTTCTTC. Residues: CASSATLAGYNEQFF.

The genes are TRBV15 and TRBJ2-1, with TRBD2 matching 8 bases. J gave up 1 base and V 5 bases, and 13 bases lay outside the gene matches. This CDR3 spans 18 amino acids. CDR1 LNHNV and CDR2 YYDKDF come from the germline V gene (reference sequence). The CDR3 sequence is CATSEGLVSRTSYNEQFF. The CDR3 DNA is TGTGCCACCAGCGAGGGACTAGTTTCCCGGACGTCCTACAATGAGCAGTTCTTC.

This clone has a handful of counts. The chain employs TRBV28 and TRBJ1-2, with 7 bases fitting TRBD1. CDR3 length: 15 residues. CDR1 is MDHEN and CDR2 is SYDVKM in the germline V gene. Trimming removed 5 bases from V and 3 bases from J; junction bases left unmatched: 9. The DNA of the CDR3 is TGTGCCAGCAGTCGCCAAAACAGGGGCGACTATGGCTACACCTTC. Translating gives CASSRQNRGDYGYTF.

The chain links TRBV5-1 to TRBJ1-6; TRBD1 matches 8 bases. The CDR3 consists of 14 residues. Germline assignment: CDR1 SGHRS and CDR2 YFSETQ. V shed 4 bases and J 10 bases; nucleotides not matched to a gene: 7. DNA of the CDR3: TGCGCCAGCAGCCCCGGACAGGGAAACTCACCCCTCCACTTT. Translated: CASSPGQGNSPLHF.

In DNA form, the CDR3 reads TGTGCCAGCAGCCCGAGACAGGGGGCGAACACTGAAGCTTTCTTT. Its protein product is CASSPRQGANTEAFF. This chain connects TRBV7-9 to TRBJ1-1; 10 positions match TRBD1. CDR1 is SEHNR and CDR2 is FQNEAQ in the germline V gene (reference sequence). The CDR3 loop spans 15 amino acids. V was clipped by 5 bases and J by 1 base; unmatched bases: 4.

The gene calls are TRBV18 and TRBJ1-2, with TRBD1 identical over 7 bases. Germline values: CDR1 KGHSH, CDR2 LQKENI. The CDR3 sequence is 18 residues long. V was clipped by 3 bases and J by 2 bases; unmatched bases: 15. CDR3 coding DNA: TGTGCCAGCTCACCCGGACAGGTCAGCGCTCCTTGGAACTATGGCTACACCTTC. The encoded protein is CASSPGQVSAPWNYGYTF.

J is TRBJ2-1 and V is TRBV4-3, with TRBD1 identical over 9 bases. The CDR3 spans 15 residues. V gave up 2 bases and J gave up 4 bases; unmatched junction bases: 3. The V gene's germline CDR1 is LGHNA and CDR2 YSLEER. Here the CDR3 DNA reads TGCGCCAGCAGCCAAACAGGGGGCAGGTACAATGAGCAGTTCTTC. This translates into CASSQTGGRYNEQFF.

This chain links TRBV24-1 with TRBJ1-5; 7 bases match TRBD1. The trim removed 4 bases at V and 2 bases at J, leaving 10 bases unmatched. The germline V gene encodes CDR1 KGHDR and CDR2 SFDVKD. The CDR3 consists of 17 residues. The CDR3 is CATSDTRGQKGNQPQHF. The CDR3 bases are TGTGCCACCAGTGACACAAGGGGGCAAAAGGGCAATCAGCCCCAGCATTTT.

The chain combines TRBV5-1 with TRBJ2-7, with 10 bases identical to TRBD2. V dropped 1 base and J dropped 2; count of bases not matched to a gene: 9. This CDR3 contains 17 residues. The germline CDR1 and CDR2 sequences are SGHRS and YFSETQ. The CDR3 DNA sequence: TGCGCCAGCAGCTTGCTGGCTAGCGGGGGCAAGACCTACGAGCAGTACTTC. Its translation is CASSLLASGGKTYEQYF. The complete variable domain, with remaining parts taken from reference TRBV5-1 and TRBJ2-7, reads KAGVTQTPRYLIKTRGQQVTLSCSPISGHRSVSWYQQTPGQGLQFLFEYFSETQRNKGNFPGRFSGRQFSNSRSEMNVSTLELGDSALYLCASSLLASGGKTYEQYFGPGTRLTVT.